The rows below give T cell receptor beta chains drawn from one sample of a study of blood T cell repertoires in COVID-19. Libraries were prepared by immunoSEQ multiplex PCR; TCRdb keeps only in-frame clonotypes and omits some of them. This table holds about 190,000 clones, about nine tenths found once. The sequenced sample consisted of peripheral blood. The receptor source for this set is a young man with acute or convalescent COVID-19. The CDR3 runs from the conserved cysteine through the conserved F or W. Fields, in order: V gene, J gene, CDR3 length, CDR3 protein.

TRBV7-9,TRBJ1-5,14,CASPEGRDNQPQHF
TRBV28,TRBJ1-2,14,CASSFGQERYGYTF
TRBV5-4,TRBJ2-1,14,CASSWNRGNDEQFF
TRBV28,TRBJ1-3,12,CASLDRGHTIYF
TRBV29-1,TRBJ1-1,17,CSAGGLTGAILNTEAFF
TRBV6-5,TRBJ1-2,13,CASGDRPNYGYTF
TRBV6-5,TRBJ2-1,14,CASSSNSGYNEQFF
TRBV19,TRBJ2-2,15,CASSKGDRYTGELFF
TRBV11-2,TRBJ2-7,13,CASSLDKQLEQYF
TRBV6-4,TRBJ1-1,13,CASSETPGTEAFF
TRBV24-1,TRBJ2-1,15,CATSEPGLAGVEQFF
TRBV6-5,TRBJ2-7,12,CASSYRSYEQYF
TRBV19,TRBJ2-1,15,CASSPTSGFFNEQFF
TRBV21-1,TRBJ2-2,15,CASSNGGTLYGELFF
TRBV29-1,TRBJ1-2,14,CSVETGQGLYGYTF
TRBV5-4,TRBJ2-5,13,CASSRDSGETQYF
TRBV7-7,TRBJ2-5,15,CASSLGLAGEETQYF
TRBV14,TRBJ1-2,18,CASSPRPGQRRIGYGYTF
TRBV28,TRBJ1-2,14,CASSLRGSGSGYTF
TRBV3-1/TRBV3-2,TRBJ2-1,15,CASSQDRGSYNEQFF
TRBV15,TRBJ2-7,15,CATSGGLAGAYEQYF
TRBV28,TRBJ1-1,14,CASSLRSVNTEAFF
TRBV10-1,TRBJ2-1,17,CASSDRTGSPTTNEQFF